The rows below give T cell receptor beta chains drawn from one sample of a study of T cell responses to AZD1222 COVID-19 vaccine. The method was immunoSEQ multiplex PCR; TCRdb's version includes in-frame clones alone and lacks a portion of them. This table has roughly 150,000 clones, 85% to 90% appearing once. This specimen was peripheral blood, taken on day 0 of AZD1222 vaccination. The receptors here all came from an adult in good health. CDR3s include the opening cysteine and the closing phenylalanine or tryptophan. Fields, in order: CDR3 protein, CDR3 DNA, clone size, D gene, J gene, V gene. A D gene is named only where the DNA matches it firmly. Clone size is stated in some rows and not others, as once, few, many or a class when expanded.

CDR3aa: CASSQGLAYEQYF; CDR3nt: TGTGCCAGCAGCCAGGGACTAGCCTACGAGCAGTACTTC; abundance: few; d_gene: TRBD2; j_gene: TRBJ2-7; v_gene: TRBV5-6
CDR3aa: CASRPSGTGYQPQHF; CDR3nt: TGTGCCAGCAGACCCAGTGGGACAGGGTATCAGCCCCAGCATTTT; abundance: .; d_gene: TRBD1; j_gene: TRBJ1-5; v_gene: TRBV28
CDR3aa: CASSYYAGGGTDTQYF; CDR3nt: TGTGCCAGCAGTTACTACGCGGGAGGGGGCACAGATACGCAGTATTTT; abundance: .; d_gene: TRBD2; j_gene: TRBJ2-3; v_gene: TRBV6-2/TRBV6-3
CDR3aa: CASSLKKGTDTQYF; CDR3nt: TGTGCCAGCAGCTTGAAAAAGGGGACAGATACGCAGTATTTT; abundance: .; d_gene: .; j_gene: TRBJ2-3; v_gene: TRBV7-6
CDR3aa: CASSYGAFNYGYTF; CDR3nt: TGTGCCAGCAGTTATGGAGCTTTTAACTATGGCTACACCTTC; abundance: .; d_gene: .; j_gene: TRBJ1-2; v_gene: TRBV6-6
CDR3aa: CASSESAISEAFF; CDR3nt: TGCGCCAGCAGTGAGTCGGCGATCTCTGAAGCTTTCTTT; abundance: few; d_gene: .; j_gene: TRBJ1-1; v_gene: TRBV10-1
CDR3aa: CASSQGIAGVFYNEQFF; CDR3nt: TGCGCCAGCAGCCAAGGTATCGCGGGAGTATTCTACAATGAGCAGTTCTTC; abundance: .; d_gene: TRBD2; j_gene: TRBJ2-1; v_gene: TRBV4-1
CDR3aa: CASSFWGGGGSPLHF; CDR3nt: TGCGCCAGCAGCTTCTGGGGAGGTGGCGGTTCACCCCTCCACTTT; abundance: few; d_gene: .; j_gene: TRBJ1-6; v_gene: TRBV5-1
CDR3aa: CASSSQGAFWAEQYF; CDR3nt: TGTGCCAGCAGCTCGCAGGGGGCCTTCTGGGCCGAGCAGTACTTC; abundance: .; d_gene: TRBD1; j_gene: TRBJ2-7; v_gene: TRBV7-8
CDR3aa: CASRQRGRIFGNTIYF; CDR3nt: TGTGCCAGTAGGCAACGGGGACGCATCTTCGGAAACACCATATATTTT; abundance: .; d_gene: .; j_gene: TRBJ1-3; v_gene: TRBV19
CDR3aa: CAWSVLGQGEANYGYTF; CDR3nt: TGTGCCTGGAGTGTACTCGGACAGGGGGAAGCTAACTATGGCTACACCTTC; abundance: .; d_gene: TRBD1; j_gene: TRBJ1-2; v_gene: TRBV30
CDR3aa: CATSSGSTDTQYF; CDR3nt: TGTGCCACTTCTAGCGGTAGCACAGATACGCAGTATTTT; abundance: once; d_gene: TRBD2; j_gene: TRBJ2-3; v_gene: TRBV10-3
CDR3aa: CASSGQVEQYF; CDR3nt: TGTGCCAGCAGCGGACAGGTCGAGCAGTACTTC; abundance: .; d_gene: TRBD1; j_gene: TRBJ2-7; v_gene: TRBV2
CDR3aa: CASSHRGVLHRGAVF; CDR3nt: TGTGCCAGCTCGCACAGGGGCGTACTTCACCGGGGAGCTGTTTTT; abundance: once; d_gene: TRBD1; j_gene: TRBJ2-2; v_gene: TRBV7-6
CDR3aa: CASSLVLTGGYTEAFF; CDR3nt: TGTGCCAGCAGCCTGGTGTTGACAGGGGGATACACTGAAGCTTTCTTT; abundance: .; d_gene: TRBD1; j_gene: TRBJ1-1; v_gene: TRBV13
CDR3aa: CASRPSGGDQHF; CDR3nt: TGTGCCAGCAGGCCATCAGGGGGGGACCAGCATTTT; abundance: .; d_gene: TRBD1; j_gene: TRBJ1-5; v_gene: TRBV27
CDR3aa: CASSVHTGTGDSGNTIYF; CDR3nt: TGTGCCAGCAGCGTACATACCGGGACAGGGGACTCTGGAAACACCATATATTTT; abundance: .; d_gene: TRBD1; j_gene: TRBJ1-3; v_gene: TRBV9
CDR3aa: CASTGDGRETQYF; CDR3nt: TGTGCCAGCACCGGGGACGGGCGGGAGACCCAGTACTTC; abundance: .; d_gene: .; j_gene: TRBJ2-5; v_gene: TRBV2
CDR3aa: CASSYEGQGQETQYF; CDR3nt: TGTGCCAGCAGTTATGAGGGACAGGGACAAGAGACCCAGTACTTC; abundance: .; d_gene: TRBD1; j_gene: TRBJ2-5; v_gene: TRBV6-5
CDR3aa: CASSLGLAGSETQYF; CDR3nt: TGTGCCAGCAGCTTAGGACTAGCGGGGTCGGAGACCCAGTACTTC; abundance: .; d_gene: TRBD2; j_gene: TRBJ2-5; v_gene: TRBV5-6
CDR3aa: CASSPWDGGYSNQPQHF; CDR3nt: TGTGCCAGCAGTCCCTGGGATGGAGGTTATAGCAATCAGCCCCAGCATTTT; abundance: .; d_gene: .; j_gene: TRBJ1-5; v_gene: TRBV28
CDR3aa: CASSPGTGGNTEAFF; CDR3nt: TGCGCCAGCAGCCCCGGGACAGGGGGGAACACTGAAGCTTTCTTT; abundance: .; d_gene: TRBD1; j_gene: TRBJ1-1; v_gene: TRBV5-1
CDR3aa: CASSPQGNQPQHF; CDR3nt: TGTGCCAGCAGCCCACAGGGTAATCAGCCCCAGCATTTT; abundance: .; d_gene: .; j_gene: TRBJ1-5; v_gene: TRBV7-2
CDR3aa: CASTIGTEWNQPQHF; CDR3nt: TGTGCCAGCACCATAGGAACGGAATGGAATCAGCCCCAGCATTTT; abundance: .; d_gene: .; j_gene: TRBJ1-5; v_gene: TRBV28
CDR3aa: CASSLDENYGYTF; CDR3nt: TGTGCCAGCAGTTTGGACGAGAACTATGGCTACACCTTC; abundance: .; d_gene: .; j_gene: TRBJ1-2; v_gene: TRBV12-3/TRBV12-4
CDR3aa: CASSLEGTSGRPYNEQFF; CDR3nt: TGTGCCAGCAGCTTAGAAGGGACTAGCGGGAGACCCTACAATGAGCAGTTCTTC; abundance: .; d_gene: TRBD2; j_gene: TRBJ2-1; v_gene: TRBV7-2
CDR3aa: CASSKPYRQTGKETQYF; CDR3nt: TGTGCCAGCAGCAAACCTTATCGCCAGACAGGGAAAGAGACCCAGTACTTC; abundance: .; d_gene: .; j_gene: TRBJ2-5; v_gene: TRBV21-1
CDR3aa: CASSDFGTSGAGELFF; CDR3nt: TGTGCCAGCAGCGACTTCGGGACTAGCGGGGCCGGGGAGCTGTTTTTT; abundance: .; d_gene: TRBD2; j_gene: TRBJ2-2; v_gene: TRBV9
CDR3aa: CASKAGTVYNEQFF; CDR3nt: TGTGCCAGCAAGGCGGGAACTGTGTACAATGAGCAGTTCTTC; abundance: .; d_gene: .; j_gene: TRBJ2-1; v_gene: TRBV27